This passage covers 14 T cell receptor beta chains from one sample sequenced in a study of blood T cells in healthy people across ages. With a J-beta primer mix and a sample-barcoded 5' primer, a second PCR ran 7 to 11 cycles. TCRdb analysed the 5' RACE reads with MiXCR anew, one entry per CDR3 protein. The profile shows around 670,000 distinct CDR3 sequences, around 31% of them singletons. The specimen sequenced was blood. The source is a woman of 80 years or more in good health.

The genes are TRBV5-1 and TRBJ2-1; D is undetermined. The CDR3 runs 14 residues. Germline V lookup: CDR1 SGHRS, CDR2 YFSETQ. Trimming shortened V by 0 bases and J by 4 bases, and 8 bases separated the two germline ends. In DNA form, the CDR3 reads TGCGCCAGCAGCTTGGGAGAAAATTACAATGAGCAGTTCTTC. It encodes CASSLGENYNEQFF.

This clonotype was seen only a few times. The V and J genes are TRBV5-1 and TRBJ1-4; 9 bases fit TRBD1. The CDR3 covers 17 residues. The V segment lost 0 bases and the J segment 2 bases; nucleotides outside the gene matches: 5. Germline V gives CDR1 SGHRS, CDR2 YFSETQ. CDR3 in DNA: TGCGCCAGCAGCTTGGTTGGCGGGACAGGGACTAATGAAAAACTGTTTTTT. This translates into CASSLVGGTGTNEKLFF.

Concerning this clonotype itself: Just one base apart from a much larger clone, this may be a read error. The J gene is TRBJ2-1, the V gene TRBV6-1, with 9 bases aligning to TRBD1. V was clipped by 7 bases and J by 7 bases; unmatched bases: 5. Germline CDR1 is MNHNS and CDR2 is SASEGT. CDR3 length equals 13 residues. The CDR3 region has the DNA TGTGCCAGCAAGGGGACAGGGTGTAATGAGCAGTTCTTC. Amino acid sequence: CASKGTGCNEQFF.

This clonotype has ten or more counts. The chain has TRBV20-1 and TRBJ1-6, with a weak D call TRBD1 (6 bases). This CDR3 contains 14 residues. Germline values: CDR1 DFQATT, CDR2 SNEGSKA (reference sequence). The V end lost 6 bases, the J end lost 11 bases, and 20 bases lay between the germline ends. This chain's CDR3 is CSASTTGKGTPLHF. The CDR3, as DNA: TGCAGTGCGTCGACCACAGGGAAGGGGACACCCCTCCACTTT.

This clonotype was detected ten times or more. This chain links TRBV6-5 with TRBJ2-7, with 12 bases matching TRBD2. Per germline, CDR1 MNHEY and CDR2 SVGAGI. J gave up 2 bases and V 6 bases, and 17 bases lay outside the gene matches. The CDR3 sequence is 19 residues long. The DNA of the CDR3 is TGTGCCAGCAGGGGGACGGGACTAGCGGGTACCTTCCCTACCTACGAGCAGTACTTC. It specifies CASRGTGLAGTFPTYEQYF.

This clonotype was seen repeatedly, ten times or more. J is TRBJ1-4 and V is TRBV20-1, with D possibly TRBD1 on 5 matching bases. The CDR3 contains 14 residues. V shed 5 bases and J shed 5 bases, with 15 bases lying between them. Germline V gene sequence: CDR1 DFQATT, CDR2 SNEGSKA (reference sequence). CDR3 loop: CSALRGEENEKLFF. The CDR3 coding sequence is TGCAGTGCTCTCCGGGGGGAGGAGAATGAAAAACTGTTTTTT.

This clonotype was seen only a few times. This may come from a read error, since a much larger clone is one base off. The chain combines TRBV4-3 with TRBJ2-5; D uncertain. The CDR3 has 15 amino acids. V gave up 1 base and J gave up 11 bases, with 20 bases separating them. Germline V lookup: CDR1 LGHNA, CDR2 YSLEER. The CDR3 bases are TGCGCCAGCAGCCAAGGACTGGTGATCGACAATGAGCAGTACTTC. Residues: CASSQGLVIDNEQYF.

This clonotype has more than one count but fewer than ten. The genes are TRBV5-1 and TRBJ1-2; D gene ambiguous. Germline CDR1 is SGHRS and CDR2 is YFSETQ. The CDR3 covers 16 residues. Trimming removed 0 bases from V and 4 bases from J, with 16 bases in between. The CDR3 loop is CASSLASRDRGYGYTF. CDR3 bases: TGCGCCAGCAGCTTGGCTTCCAGAGATCGGGGCTATGGCTACACCTTC.

This clonotype occurred many times. The V and J genes are TRBV27 and TRBJ2-1, with 9 bases lining up with TRBD1. The CDR3 length is 16 residues. V shed 5 bases and J 4 bases; nucleotides not matched to a gene: 9. Per germline, CDR1 MNHEY and CDR2 SMNVEV (reference sequence). The CDR3: CASSTQDRGEYNEQFF. The CDR3 region has the DNA TGTGCCAGCAGTACACAGGACAGGGGAGAGTACAATGAGCAGTTCTTC.

This chain links TRBV4-1 with TRBJ2-5; 8 bases line up with TRBD2. The CDR3 covers 15 residues. Germline CDR1 MGHRA, CDR2 YSYEKL. Germline trimming cut 0 bases from V and 3 bases from J; bases unmatched to any gene: 3. The DNA for the CDR3 is TGCGCCAGCAGCCAAGATTCGCGGGGGGAAGAGACCCAGTACTTC. It specifies CASSQDSRGEETQYF.

The genes are TRBV25-1 and TRBJ2-7; TRBD1 might be the D (6 bases). Trimming cost V 6 bases and J 1 base, with 13 bases left between them. The CDR3 is 14 residues long. CDR1 MGHDK and CDR2 SYGVNS come from the germline V gene. This CDR3 is CASRDYRESYEQYF. Written as DNA, the CDR3 is TGTGCCAGCAGAGACTACAGGGAATCCTACGAGCAGTACTTC.

As to this clonotype: A much larger clone lies a single base off, so this may be a read error. V is TRBV30 and J is TRBJ2-5; TRBD1 matches 11 bases. The J call is doubtful: the DNA matches TRBJ2-4 better. There are 16 residues in the CDR3. Germline lookup yields CDR1 GTSNPN and CDR2 SVGIG (reference sequence). The CDR3 DNA reads as TGTGCCTGGGGTGCCTCCGGGACAGGGGGCAAAAACATTCAGTACTTC. As protein: CAWGASGTGGKNIQYF.

This clonotype was seen repeatedly, ten times or more. The chain is built from TRBV7-9 and TRBJ1-4; no firm D call. The germline V gene has CDR1 SEHNR and CDR2 FQNEAQ (reference sequence). Trimming left V 0 bases short and J 5 bases short, with 7 bases between. This CDR3 is built from 14 residues. CDR3 bases: TGTGCCAGCAGCTTAGCGTCTATGAATGAAAAACTGTTTTTT. It specifies CASSLASMNEKLFF.

The V and J genes are TRBV20-1 and TRBJ1-5; maybe TRBD1 (5 bases). CDR1 and CDR2 from the germline V gene are DFQATT and SNEGSKA (reference sequence). With 4 bases removed from V and 1 base from J, the gap between germline ends came to 11 bases. This CDR3 is 14 amino acids long. The CDR3 loop is CSATRVGSNQPQHF. Written as DNA, the CDR3 is TGCAGTGCTACCAGGGTAGGCAGCAATCAGCCCCAGCATTTT.